The clone carrying this T cell receptor beta chain was counted a single time. The data are from a study of blood T cell repertoires in COVID-19. Across the study: The United States, Italy and Spain were the sources of the acute and convalescent COVID-19 samples.

Only in-frame clones appear in the TCRdb table, and some are missing; sequencing was by immunoSEQ multiplex PCR. This repertoire shows more than 75,000 clones, around nine tenths found once; its top ten account for around 8%. Germline CDR1 and CDR2: KGHSH and LQKENI. CDR3 length: 14 residues. V gave up 4 bases and J gave up 0 bases, with 7 bases separating them. The sequenced sample consisted of peripheral blood. J is TRBJ2-4 and V is TRBV18; D is undetermined. The TCR originated in a man aged 25-45 years with acute or convalescent COVID-19. CDR3 protein: CASSHRIAKNIQYF. The CDR3 bases are TGTGCCAGCTCACACAGAATAGCCAAAAACATTCAGTACTTC.